The T cell receptor (beta chain) described here comes from a study of T cell repertoires in cytomegalovirus infection (dated by TCRdb to about 2019). Looking at the study overall: Donor HLA type was relevant to the analysis, because carriage of CMV infection together with the matching HLA type was indicated by public TCR beta signatures. The investigation overall reported the following: The ex vivo response was dominated by HLA-C-restricted CMV-specific TCR beta clonotypes, and the single most frequent clonotype in two of eight donors was supplied by these HLA-C-restricted clonotypes. Cumulative frequency of public TCR beta family members discriminated carriers of CMV infection plus the relevant HLA type in this cohort and an independent roughly 330-donor cohort.

Reads for this sample came from an Illumina HiSeq 1500. In TCRdb, the public reads were trimmed at Q25 with fastp and aligned with MiXCR, with productive beta chains retained. Rows are unified per CDR3 protein, each entry keeping the most common DNA and genes. The sample has 200,000 to 300,000 distinct CDR3 sequences on record, roughly 10% of them singletons. The biggest ten clones account for approximately 15% of the sample. There are a few counts of this clonotype. What this receptor recognizes is not known. No per-base quality is available; no much larger clone lies one base away. Deletion took 6 bases off V and 0 bases off J, with a span of 13 bases between the germline ends. Including cysteine and phenylalanine, the CDR3 has 15 amino acids. Of all the DNA, just the CDR3 is kept, 45 bases in frame from base 1. Reading the germline V gene gives CDR1 SGHVS and CDR2 FQNEAQ.

The source is a human donor in good health (CMV status not recorded). Some clones in this sample may be carry-over from other donors' samples. The rearrangement joined TRBV7-8 to TRBJ2-3; TRBD2 is a weak D gene call, 6 bases matching. The sample was PBMCs. The CDR3 region has the sequence CASRTPSESTDTQYF. The nucleotide sequence is given as TGTGCCAGCAGAACGCCTAGCGAAAGCACAGATACGCAGTATTTT.